Following are 9 T cell receptor beta chains from one sample sequenced in a study of glioma-infiltrating T cells after dendritic cell vaccination listed by TCRdb under 2016. The library came from the immunoSEQ multiplex PCR assay. In its TCRdb copy, this immuneACCESS table keeps in-frame sequences only and misses some clones. Where compared with another copy, unresolved V genes explain less than half of these, and the others have no known cause. The sample yields over 75,000 clones; 80% to 90% were counted once. 2.1% of the sample belongs to the ten largest clones. The time point label, read with the paper, signifies: after dendritic cell vaccination, including at tumor progression/relapse. The material was blood, obtained after dendritic cell vaccination. Receptors originate from a human donor with glioblastoma.

The gene calls are TRBV30 and TRBJ1-1, with TRBD1 matching 7 bases. Germline CDR1 is GTSNPN and CDR2 is SVGIG (reference sequence). This CDR3 has 14 amino acids. V shed 3 bases and J 7 bases; nucleotides not matched to a gene: 11. The DNA for the CDR3 is TGTGCCTGGAGGGGGAACAGGGGAGTTGGTGAAGCTTTCTTT. Protein product: CAWRGNRGVGEAFF.

The CDR3 loop reads CARREGQGTHEQYV. As DNA, the CDR3 is TGTGCGCGCCGGGAGGGACAGGGGACTCACGAGCAGTACGTC. This chain uses TRBV2 with TRBJ2-7, with 10 bases that match TRBD1. This CDR3 has 14 residues. CDR1 is SNHLY and CDR2 is FYNNEI in the germline V gene.

This chain connects TRBV30 to TRBJ1-2; TRBD1 matches 7 bases. J lost 7 bases, V lost 0 bases, and 5 bases had no gene match. The CDR3 has 13 amino acids. CDR1 GTSNPN and CDR2 SVGIG come from the germline V gene (reference sequence). The CDR3 is CAWSVQTGFGYTF. DNA of the CDR3: TGTGCCTGGAGTGTACAGACAGGGTTTGGCTACACCTTC.

This chain connects TRBV2 to TRBJ1-4; D is ambiguous. CDR3 size: 14 residues. V lost 10 bases and J 7 bases, leaving 19 bases between the germline ends. In germline, CDR1 is SNHLY, CDR2 FYNNEI. The CDR3 sequence: CATSREGGIEKLFF. In DNA form, the CDR3 reads TGTGCCACCTCGAGAGAGGGTGGGATTGAAAAACTGTTTTTT.

V is TRBV27 and J is TRBJ1-2, with TRBD1 matching 10 bases. Losses at the gene ends were 3 bases for V and 0 bases for J; bases not matched to a gene: 7. The CDR3 loop spans 17 amino acids. CDR1 and CDR2 (germline): MNHEY, SMNVEV (reference sequence). The CDR3 here is CASSFRTGGRSNYGYTF. The DNA of the CDR3 is TGTGCCAGCAGTTTTCGGACAGGGGGGAGGTCTAACTATGGCTACACCTTC.

The chain couples TRBV28 to TRBJ2-5, with TRBD1 identical over 8 bases. Trimming removed 2 bases from V and 4 bases from J; junction bases left unmatched: 12. Germline V gene sequence: CDR1 MDHEN, CDR2 SYDVKM. This CDR3 has 17 amino acids. The CDR3 is CASSLSRQGSEVETQYF. For the CDR3, the DNA is TGTGCCAGCAGTTTAAGTCGACAGGGGTCAGAGGTAGAGACCCAGTACTTC.

CDR3 nucleotides: TGTGCCAGCAGCTTAGCGCTACTAGCGGGAAGCACAGATACGCAGTATTTT. Translated, it gives CASSLALLAGSTDTQYF. The chain links TRBV7-2 to TRBJ2-3; the match to TRBD2 covers 10 bases. The V gene end was trimmed by 0 bases and the J gene end by 0 bases; junction bases not matched to a gene: 3. This CDR3 is built from 17 residues. The germline V gene has CDR1 SGHTA and CDR2 FQGNSA.

This rearrangement joins TRBV27 to TRBJ1-1, with 12 positions matching TRBD1. This CDR3 region has 17 residues. CDR1 and CDR2 from the germline V gene are MNHEY and SMNVEV (reference sequence). The trim removed 0 bases at V and 1 base at J, leaving 3 bases unmatched. CDR3 region: CASSLSRGQGANTEAFF. In DNA form, the CDR3 reads TGTGCCAGCAGTTTATCGAGGGGACAGGGGGCGAACACTGAAGCTTTCTTT.

Points on this clone: An end of the junction differs from the germline gene, which may be a read error. This same CDR3 is encoded by further DNA sequences in the sample. V and J are TRBV30 and TRBJ2-2; 7 nucleotides match TRBD1. Germline CDR1 GTSNPN, CDR2 SVGIG (reference sequence). The CDR3 contains 14 residues. The CDR3 DNA sequence: TGTGCCTGGGAATTGACAGGGAGCACCGGGGAGCTATTTTTT. Protein product: CAWELTGSTGELFF. Combining the CDR3 with reference TRBV30 and TRBJ2-2 gives the whole variable domain SQTIHQWPATLVQPVGSPLSLECTVEGTSNPNLYWYRQAAGRGLQLLFYSVGIGQISSEVPQNLSASRPQDRQFILSSKKLLLSDSGFYLCAWELTGSTGELFFGEGSRLTVL.